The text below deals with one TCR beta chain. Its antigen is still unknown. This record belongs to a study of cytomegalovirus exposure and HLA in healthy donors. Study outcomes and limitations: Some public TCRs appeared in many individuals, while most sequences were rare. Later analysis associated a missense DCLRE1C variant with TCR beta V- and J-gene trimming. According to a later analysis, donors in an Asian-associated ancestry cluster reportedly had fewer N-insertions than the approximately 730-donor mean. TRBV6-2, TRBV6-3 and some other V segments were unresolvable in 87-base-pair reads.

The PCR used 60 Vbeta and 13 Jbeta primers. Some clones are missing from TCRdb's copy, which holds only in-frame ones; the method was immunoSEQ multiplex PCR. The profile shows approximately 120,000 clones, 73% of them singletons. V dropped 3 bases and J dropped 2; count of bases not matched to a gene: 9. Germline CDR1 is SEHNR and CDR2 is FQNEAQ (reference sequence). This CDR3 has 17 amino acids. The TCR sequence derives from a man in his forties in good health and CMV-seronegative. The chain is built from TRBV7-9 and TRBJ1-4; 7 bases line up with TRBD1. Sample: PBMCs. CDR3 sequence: CASSLPSTGSTNEKLFF. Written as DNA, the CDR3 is TGTGCCAGCAGCTTGCCTTCGACAGGGTCTACTAATGAAAAACTGTTTTTT.